Presented here are 10 T cell receptor beta chains from one specimen sequenced in a study of T cell repertoires in cytomegalovirus infection. Each CDR3 protein gets one entry after TCRdb re-called the reads with MiXCR. The top ten clones hold around an eighth of a sample with fewer than 1,000,000 distinct CDR3 sequences, under 40% of them seen once. These receptors have no identified antigens. Sample: cultured CD8+ T cells from PBMCs, taken from culture after CMV antigen stimulation. These TCRs come from a human donor in good health (CMV status not recorded). Some clones in this sample may be carry-over from other donors' samples.

V usage is TRBV25-1 and J usage is TRBJ2-2, with a weak D call TRBD1 (5 bases). V was pared by 1 base and J by 2 bases, with 14 bases between. The CDR3 totals 17 residues. From germline, CDR1 is MGHDK and CDR2 SYGVNS. The CDR3 region has the DNA TGTGCCAGCAGTGAATTCTTTATAGGGGCAAACACCGGGGAGCTGTTTTTT. Its protein is CASSEFFIGANTGELFF.

This clonotype was recorded at least ten times. The chain links TRBV27 to TRBJ1-1; D is unresolved. V lost 6 bases, J lost 0 bases, and 5 bases lay in between. The germline gives CDR1 MNHEY, CDR2 SMNVEV (reference sequence). This CDR3 is 12 amino acids long. The CDR3 region is CASRRMNTEAFF. The CDR3 nucleotides read TGTGCCAGCAGGCGGATGAACACTGAAGCTTTCTTT.

The chain employs TRBV6-5 and TRBJ2-1, with TRBD2 matching 12 bases. The length of the CDR3 is 16 residues. Germline V gene lookup returns CDR1 MNHEY and CDR2 SVGAGI. J lost 10 bases, V lost 0 bases, and 7 bases had no gene match. CDR3 amino acids: CASSYSPSGGALEQFF. The CDR3 region has the DNA TGTGCCAGCAGTTACTCGCCTAGCGGGGGGGCATTGGAGCAGTTCTTC.

In its sample, this clonotype was seen many times. CDR3 nucleotide sequence: TGTGCCAGCAGACGCAGCAGGGGGCTTAACACTGAAGCTTTCTTT. Translated, it gives CASRRSRGLNTEAFF. V usage is TRBV7-2 and J usage is TRBJ1-1, with 8 bases aligning to TRBD1. This CDR3 has 15 residues. Germline trimming cut 6 bases from V and 2 bases from J; bases unmatched to any gene: 8. Germline V gives CDR1 SGHTA, CDR2 FQGNSA.

Comments on this clonotype: This may be a read error, as it is one base from a much larger clone. V and J are TRBV7-8 and TRBJ2-1, with unresolved D. Germline loops: CDR1 SGHVS, CDR2 FQNEAQ. This CDR3 contains 12 residues. Here the CDR3 reads CVSARPYNEQFF. The DNA of the CDR3 is TGTGTCAGCGCCCGGCCCTACAATGAGCAGTTCTTC.

This chain links TRBV27 with TRBJ2-3, with unresolved D. The V end was cut by 0 bases, the J end by 2 bases, with 9 bases between. The CDR3 covers 15 residues. CDR1 is MNHEY and CDR2 is SMNVEV in the germline V gene (reference sequence). The CDR3 here is CASSLSSWDTDTQYF. CDR3 DNA: TGTGCCAGCAGTTTATCGTCCTGGGACACAGATACGCAGTATTTT.

The chain links TRBV19 to TRBJ1-5, with D hard to call. Germline CDR1 and CDR2: LNHDA and SQIVND (reference sequence). The V and J ends lost 5 bases and 9 bases respectively, with 17 bases between them. The CDR3 has 14 residues. Here the CDR3 reads CASSPRGGSVPQHF. The DNA of the CDR3 is TGTGCCAGTAGTCCCCGGGGAGGGTCGGTGCCCCAGCATTTT.

The rearrangement uses TRBV5-8 and TRBJ2-7, with D unclear. The CDR3 contains 11 residues. Germline CDR1 and CDR2: SGHTS and YDEGEE. Written as DNA, the CDR3 is TGTACCAGCAGCCCTGGATACGAGCAGTACGTC. Its protein product is CTSSPGYEQYV.

Comments on this clonotype: A read error may explain this, as a much larger clone is one base away. The J gene is TRBJ1-3, the V gene TRBV12-3 or TRBV12-4; possible D gene TRBD1, 5 bases. This CDR3 contains 15 residues. CDR3 bases: TGTGCCAACAGTCACCGGGACCCCTCTGGAAACACCATATATTTT. It yields the protein CANSHRDPSGNTIYF.

The chain uses TRBV6-1 and TRBJ2-1; TRBD2 matches at 7 bases. Germline CDR1 and CDR2: MNHNS and SASEGT. This CDR3 spans 12 amino acids. V shed 5 bases and J 15 bases; nucleotides not matched to a gene: 10. CDR3 sequence reads: CASSSLGGGMFF. CDR3 coding DNA: TGTGCCAGCAGTTCCTTGGGGGGGGGTATGTTCTTC.